Below, 12 T cell receptor beta chains from the same sample are listed, as sequenced in a study of tumor and adjacent non-tumor tissue in lung cancer. This sample's RNA came from whole unsorted tissue. Distant lung tissue was collected more than 3 cm away from the tumor edge. A modified ARM-PCR protocol with three rounds of nested PCR amplified TCRbeta. One entry per CDR3 protein, called by TCRdb with MiXCR from the multiplex PCR reads. The table lists roughly 45,000 distinct CDR3 sequences, 60% of them singletons. The sample consisted of distant non-tumor lung tissue. Every receptor here comes from a man aged 50 to 60 with non-small cell lung cancer.

This clonotype has a count of ten or more. This sequence joins TRBV6-1 and TRBJ2-1, with unresolved D. The CDR3 runs 15 residues. In germline, CDR1 is MNHNS, CDR2 SASEGT. V lost 7 bases, J lost 2 bases, and 15 bases lay in between. In nucleotides, the CDR3 is TGTGCCAGCACTACTCGACACGAAACCTACAATGAGCAGTTCTTC. Translating it yields CASTTRHETYNEQFF.

This clonotype was counted at least ten times. The chain is built from TRBV28 and TRBJ1-5; D remains ambiguous. The CDR3 is 15 residues long. With 6 bases removed from V and 5 bases from J, the gap between germline ends came to 17 bases. The germline CDR1 and CDR2 sequences are MDHEN and SYDVKM. The CDR3 bases are TGTGCCAGCAGATCCCCGGGATCCGGTGATCAGCCCCAGCATTTT. Translation gives CASRSPGSGDQPQHF.

Details on this clonotype: A much larger clonotype is one base distant, so this may be a read error. The gene calls are TRBV7-2 and TRBJ2-7; D might be TRBD2 (6 bases). Germline assignment: CDR1 SGHTA and CDR2 FQGNSA. V lost 3 bases, J lost 4 bases, and 13 bases lay in between. The CDR3 is 14 amino acids. The CDR3 loop reads CASSFILAAYEQYF. The CDR3 nucleotides are TGTGCCAGCAGCTTCATACTAGCAGCTTACGAGCAGTACTTC. The full variable domain, with the rest looked up from reference TRBV7-2 and TRBJ2-7, is GAGVSQSPSNKVTEKGKDVELRCDPISGHTALYWYRQSLGQGLEFLIYFQGNSAPDKSGLPSDRFSAERTGGSVSTLTIQRTQQEDSAVYLCASSFILAAYEQYFGPGTRLTVT.

The rearrangement uses TRBV29-1 and TRBJ2-2; 7 bases match TRBD2. J was trimmed by 15 bases and V by 3 bases; bases with no gene match: 19. Germline V gene data show CDR1 as SQVTM and CDR2 as ANQGSEA. This CDR3 comprises 15 residues. The CDR3 DNA follows: TGCAGCGTTGATTATGGGGGAGGGAACGCAGGGAAGTTGTTTTTT. Its protein is CSVDYGGGNAGKLFF.

About this clonotype itself: One junction end does not reproduce the germline sequence, and a read error may be involved. The chain carries TRBV24-1 and TRBJ1-6; D not resolved. CDR1 and CDR2 from the germline V gene are KGHDR and SFDVKD. The CDR3 spans 14 residues. The CDR3 here is CATSDSYDNSSLHF. CDR3 sequence (DNA): TGTGCCACCAGTGATTCCTACGATAATTCATCCCTCCACTTT.

This clonotype has a count of ten or more. The chain has TRBV13 and TRBJ2-2; no firm D call. Trimming pared 6 bases from V and 2 bases from J, leaving 7 bases between. Germline assignment: CDR1 PRHDT and CDR2 FYEKMQ (reference sequence). CDR3 length: 13 amino acids. Here the CDR3 reads CASSRRNTGELFF. The CDR3 nucleotides read TGTGCCAGCAGTCGCAGAAACACCGGGGAGCTGTTTTTT.

On this clonotype: A junction boundary mismatches the germline segment, possibly from a read error. CDR3 residues: CASSKEAGSEAKVLTF. CDR3 sequence (DNA): TGTGCTAGCAGCAAAGAGGCGGGATCTGAGGCCAAGGTCCTGACTTTC. V and J are TRBV6-5 and TRBJ2-6; possible D gene TRBD2, 6 bases. The CDR3 loop spans 16 amino acids. The germline V gene encodes CDR1 MNHEY and CDR2 SVGAGI.

On this clonotype: Possible read error: a much larger clone is one base away. The chain carries TRBV12-3 or TRBV12-4 and TRBJ2-3; D is unresolved. This CDR3 contains 12 residues. The CDR3 is CVSSPRPDTQYF. The CDR3 coding sequence is TGTGTCAGCAGTCCGCGTCCGGATACGCAGTATTTT.

This clonotype was observed many times. The chain is built from TRBV5-6 and TRBJ1-1; 7 bases are shared with TRBD1. CDR1 is SGHDT, CDR2 YYEEEE, per germline. Germline trimming cut 2 bases from V and 5 bases from J; bases unmatched to any gene: 15. This CDR3 region has 17 residues. In nucleotides, the CDR3 is TGTGCCAGCAGCTTAGAAAATGTTAAGAGGGGGCGTACTGAAGCTTTCTTT. Translated, it gives CASSLENVKRGRTEAFF.

As to this clonotype: The germline gene is not matched at one end of the junction; a read error may be the cause. V is TRBV5-4 and J is TRBJ2-5; 9 positions agree with TRBD1. The germline V gene encodes CDR1 SGHNT and CDR2 YYREEE (reference sequence). The CDR3 runs to 15 residues. CDR3 in DNA: TGTGCCAGCAACTTAAACAGGGGGCTTGGAGAGACCCAATACTTC. Encoded protein: CASNLNRGLGETQYF.

This chain connects TRBV25-1 to TRBJ2-5, with D tentatively TRBD2 (6 bases). The CDR3 is 15 amino acids. In germline, CDR1 is MGHDK, CDR2 SYGVNS. The V end lost 5 bases, the J end lost 2 bases, and 15 bases lay between the germline ends. CDR3 coding DNA: TGTGCCAGCAGTAAACCAACTAGCCGACAAGAGACCCAGTACTTC. Protein sequence: CASSKPTSRQETQYF.

Remarks on this clonotype: A much larger clone differs by one base, so this may be a read error. This chain joins TRBV5-4 and TRBJ2-5, with D hard to call. The CDR3 consists of 15 residues. Germline CDR1 is SGHNT and CDR2 is YYREEE (reference sequence). The CDR3, as DNA: TGTGCCAGGAGCTTGTTCCAGTCTTACCAAGAGACCCAGTACTTC. Protein: CARSLFQSYQETQYF. Full variable domain (remainder filled in from reference TRBV5-4 and TRBJ2-5): ETGVTQSPTHLIKTRGQQVTLRCSSQSGHNTVSWYQQALGQGPQFIFQYYREEENGRGNFPPRFSGLQFPNYSSELNVNALELDDSALYLCARSLFQSYQETQYFGPGTRLLVL.